One and the same sample provided the 22 T cell receptor beta chains below, sequenced in a study of cytomegalovirus exposure and HLA in healthy donors. PCR was performed using 60 Vbeta and 13 Jbeta primers. Clones were read by immunoSEQ multiplex PCR, and TCRdb kept only the in-frame ones, dropping some. This table lists about 190,000 clones. The sample comprised PBMCs. The receptors come from a man aged 25-40 years in good health and CMV-seronegative.

The rearrangement joins TRBV7-9 to TRBJ2-7; 11 nucleotides agree with TRBD2. The trim removed 5 bases at V and 4 bases at J, leaving 4 bases unmatched. This CDR3 has 14 amino acids. CDR1 is SEHNR, CDR2 FQNEAQ, per germline (reference sequence). The chain's CDR3 is CASSSSGRAYEQYF. The CDR3 nucleotides read TGTGCCAGCAGCAGTAGCGGGAGGGCATACGAGCAGTACTTC.

The V call is TRBV6-9, the J call TRBJ1-1; D call uncertain. V was cut by 8 bases and J by 5 bases, with 15 bases left in between. This CDR3 is 13 amino acids long. CDR1 is MNHGY and CDR2 is SVAAGI in the germline V gene. Written as DNA, the CDR3 is TGTGCCAGCGCGCGGGGTCTAAGGACTGAAGCTTTCTTT. The encoded protein is CASARGLRTEAFF.

The CDR3 bases are TGTGCCAGCAGTCCCGGGGCGGGGGACGACTATGGCTACACCTTC. The encoded protein is CASSPGAGDDYGYTF. This chain uses TRBV6-4 with TRBJ1-2; D possibly corresponds to TRBD1 (5 bases). From germline, CDR1 is MRHNA and CDR2 SNTAGT. Trimming took off 5 bases at V and 3 bases at J, with 16 bases between the two ends. The CDR3 covers 15 residues.

The chain couples TRBV11-2 to TRBJ1-2; D is ambiguous. CDR1 SGHAT and CDR2 FQNNGV come from the germline V gene. V was shortened by 0 bases and J by 7 bases, with 12 bases between the two germline ends. CDR3 length equals 14 residues. The CDR3: CASSLEVGGLGYTF. The CDR3 nucleotides are TGTGCCAGCAGCTTAGAAGTGGGAGGGCTTGGCTACACCTTC.

The J gene is TRBJ1-5, the V gene TRBV7-9, with TRBD1 matching over 8 bases. Per the germline V gene, CDR1 is SEHNR and CDR2 is FQNEAQ (reference sequence). V was clipped by 4 bases and J by 3 bases; unmatched bases: 5. This CDR3 spans 15 amino acids. CDR3 protein: CASSYGQGANQPQHF. The CDR3, as DNA: TGTGCCAGCAGCTATGGACAGGGAGCCAATCAGCCCCAGCATTTT.

This chain uses TRBV27 with TRBJ2-1, with D perhaps matching TRBD2 (5 bases). Germline CDR1 is MNHEY and CDR2 is SMNVEV (reference sequence). V lost 5 bases and J lost 0, with 23 bases in between. The CDR3 has 19 residues. CDR3 in DNA: TGTGCCAGCAGTCCCCCTAACTGGGGAGCGGACCCCTCCTACAATGAGCAGTTCTTC. The encoded protein is CASSPPNWGADPSYNEQFF.

This chain links TRBV14 with TRBJ2-1; the D gene is possibly TRBD2 (6 bases). The CDR3 is 16 amino acids. Germline CDR1 is SGHDN and CDR2 is FVKESK. V shed 0 bases and J shed 6 bases, with 15 bases lying between them. CDR3 region: CASSQDVGQGGNEQFF. CDR3 nucleotides: TGTGCCAGCAGCCAAGATGTCGGTCAGGGAGGCAATGAGCAGTTCTTC.

V is TRBV10-1 and J is TRBJ2-7; possibly TRBD1 for D (5 bases). The CDR3 spans 15 residues. Between the trimmed V and J ends, which lost 0 bases and 0 bases, there was a span of 9 bases. Germline CDR1 and CDR2: WNHNN and SYGVQD (reference sequence). CDR3: CASSESARDSYEQYF. The CDR3 nucleotides read TGCGCCAGCAGTGAGTCAGCCAGGGACTCCTACGAGCAGTACTTC.

The CDR3 here is CASSYRTGPGAFF. CDR3 in DNA: TGTGCCAGCAGTTACAGGACAGGGCCTGGGGCTTTCTTT. The chain recombines TRBV6-6 with TRBJ1-1; 8 bases line up with TRBD1. Germline V lookup: CDR1 MNHNY, CDR2 SVGAGI (reference sequence). V lost 2 bases to trimming and J lost 11 bases; unmatched junction nucleotides: 7. There are 13 residues in the CDR3.

J is TRBJ2-7 and V is TRBV4-1, with D tentatively TRBD1 (5 bases). CDR1 is MGHRA, CDR2 YSYEKL, per germline. V lost 4 bases and J lost 3, with 10 bases in between. The CDR3 runs to 13 residues. In DNA form, the CDR3 reads TGCGCCAGCAGCCTCCGACAGAGCTACGAGCAGTACTTC. This encodes CASSLRQSYEQYF.

The chain combines TRBV30 with TRBJ2-3; tentatively, D is TRBD2 (6 bases). Germline V gene lookup returns CDR1 GTSNPN and CDR2 SVGIG (reference sequence). Trimming removed 5 bases from V and 0 bases from J, with 12 bases in between. This CDR3 region has 14 residues. In DNA, the CDR3 is TGTGCCTGGGTATTCAGCGGGAGCACAGATACGCAGTATTTT. The encoded protein is CAWVFSGSTDTQYF.

The J gene is TRBJ1-2, the V gene TRBV5-6, with 8 bases aligning to TRBD1. The germline V gene encodes CDR1 SGHDT and CDR2 YYEEEE. The CDR3 is made up of 14 amino acids. J gave up 2 bases and V 4 bases, and 4 bases lay outside the gene matches. This chain's CDR3 is CASSITGGNYGYTF. Written as DNA, the CDR3 is TGTGCCAGCAGCATTACAGGGGGAAACTATGGCTACACCTTC.

This chain links TRBV5-4 with TRBJ2-7; 8 bases are shared with TRBD1. V dropped 0 bases and J dropped 2; count of bases not matched to a gene: 4. This CDR3 has 15 residues. Per germline, CDR1 SGHNT and CDR2 YYREEE (reference sequence). CDR3 in DNA: TGTGCCAGCAGCTTGGCCCCGGGACAGGCCTACGAGCAGTACTTC. Amino acids: CASSLAPGQAYEQYF.

The chain links TRBV4-1 to TRBJ2-1, with 13 bases fitting TRBD2. The junction had 2 bases not matched to a gene; V was cut back by 0 bases and J by 3 bases. Looked up from germline, CDR1 is MGHRA and CDR2 is YSYEKL. This CDR3 contains 17 residues. DNA for the CDR3: TGCGCCAGCAGCCAAGAGGGACTAGCGGGGAACTACAATGAGCAGTTCTTC. This codes for CASSQEGLAGNYNEQFF.

The chain uses TRBV19 and TRBJ1-1; D remains ambiguous. CDR3 length equals 14 residues. The V gene's germline CDR1 is LNHDA and CDR2 SQIVND (reference sequence). V lost 6 bases to trimming and J lost 1 base, with 12 bases between them. The CDR3 coding sequence is TGTGCCAGTAGCCGCGCCTTCGAGAACACTGAAGCTTTCTTT. It translates to CASSRAFENTEAFF.

The rearrangement links TRBV7-2 to TRBJ1-1; a weak D match, TRBD1 (5 bases). The CDR3 is made up of 15 amino acids. With 1 base removed from V and 4 bases from J, the gap between germline ends came to 13 bases. Germline-derived CDR1 and CDR2 are SGHTA and FQGNSA. This CDR3 is CASSLGRSTVTEAFF. DNA of the CDR3: TGTGCCAGCAGCTTAGGTAGGTCGACAGTCACTGAAGCTTTCTTT.

V usage is TRBV18 and J usage is TRBJ2-5; 8 bases are shared with TRBD1. There are 16 residues in the CDR3. Per the germline V gene, CDR1 is KGHSH and CDR2 is LQKENI. V lost 1 base to trimming and J lost 4 bases; unmatched junction nucleotides: 8. CDR3 in DNA: TGTGCCAGCTCACCACAGGAACAGGGGGATGGAGAGACCCAGTACTTC. Protein: CASSPQEQGDGETQYF. Full variable domain (rest looked up from reference TRBV18 and TRBJ2-5): NAGVMQNPRHLVRRRGQEARLRCSPMKGHSHVYWYRQLPEEGLKFMVYLQKENIIDESGMPKERFSAEFPKEGPSILRIQQVVRGDSAAYFCASSPQEQGDGETQYFGPGTRLLVL.

This rearrangement joins TRBV6-1 to TRBJ2-7, with 10 bases aligning to TRBD2. The germline gives CDR1 MNHNS, CDR2 SASEGT. Unmatched junction bases numbered 7, after V lost 10 bases and J lost 4 bases. This CDR3 spans 13 amino acids. The CDR3 DNA is TGTGCCAACTCAGCGGGGGGGAGTTACGAGCAGTACTTC. Amino acids: CANSAGGSYEQYF.

This chain joins TRBV10-3 and TRBJ1-2; 10 bases agree with TRBD1. The CDR3 consists of 13 residues. CDR1 and CDR2 (germline): ENHRY, SYGVKD. V shed 4 bases, J shed 4 bases, and the junction held 0 bases outside the gene matches. The CDR3 spells CAISGTGGYGYTF. CDR3 sequence (DNA): TGTGCCATCAGTGGGACAGGGGGCTATGGCTACACCTTC.

The chain uses TRBV5-4 and TRBJ1-4; the D gene is possibly TRBD1 (5 bases). The CDR3 totals 14 residues. The V gene's germline CDR1 is SGHNT and CDR2 YYREEE (reference sequence). Trimming pared 4 bases from V and 2 bases from J, leaving 9 bases between. The CDR3 DNA reads as TGTGCCAGCAGCCACGGGGGGACTAATGAAAAACTGTTTTTT. This codes for CASSHGGTNEKLFF.

This chain connects TRBV7-9 to TRBJ2-1; D gene uncertain. The CDR3 is made up of 13 amino acids. CDR1 and CDR2 from the germline V gene are SEHNR and FQNEAQ (reference sequence). Trimming cost V 8 bases and J 8 bases, with 16 bases left between them. CDR3: CASSSGDKYEQFF. As DNA, the CDR3 is TGTGCCAGCTCCTCGGGTGATAAGTATGAGCAGTTCTTC.

The chain recombines TRBV18 with TRBJ1-3, with a tentative D call TRBD1 (5 bases). Germline V CDR1 and CDR2: KGHSH, LQKENI. V gave up 1 base and J gave up 1 base, with 23 bases separating them. This CDR3 is built from 20 residues. The CDR3: CASSPLAQGSFGLSGNTIYF. The CDR3 nucleotides are TGTGCCAGCTCACCACTCGCGCAGGGAAGTTTTGGGTTATCTGGAAACACCATATATTTT.